This passage covers 17 T cell receptor beta chains from one sample sequenced in a study of shared clonotypes between healthy human individuals. Naive CD8 populations comprised CD45RO-negative cells positively selected for CCR7, excluding terminally differentiated effector memory CD45RA+ cells. Clones were read by immunoSEQ multiplex PCR, and TCRdb kept only the in-frame ones, dropping some. The table has around 550,000 clones, about 95% seen once. Sequenced input: naive CD8+ T cells sorted from blood. The receptor set was obtained from a woman in her 30s in good health.

This chain uses TRBV27 with TRBJ2-7, with TRBD1 matching 10 bases. The ends lost 9 bases at V and 1 base at J; junction bases unmatched: 3. The germline V gene encodes CDR1 MNHEY and CDR2 SMNVEV (reference sequence). This CDR3 is built from 13 residues. The CDR3 protein is CASGQGVSYEQYF. Written as DNA, the CDR3 is TGTGCCAGTGGACAGGGGGTATCCTACGAGCAGTACTTC.

Concerning this clone itself: Distinct nucleotide sequences in the sample also encode this CDR3. This chain uses TRBV27 with TRBJ2-2; D not resolved. The germline CDR1 and CDR2 sequences are MNHEY and SMNVEV (reference sequence). V was pared by 3 bases and J by 7 bases, with 6 bases between. The CDR3 sequence is 12 residues long. The CDR3 nucleotides are TGTGCCAGCAGTTTCGGTAGCGGGGAGCTGTTTTTT. As protein: CASSFGSGELFF.

V and J are TRBV2 and TRBJ2-7; D may be TRBD1 or TRBD2 (6 bases each). Germline assignment: CDR1 SNHLY and CDR2 FYNNEI. Between the trimmed V and J ends, which lost 0 bases and 2 bases, there was a span of 26 bases. The CDR3 loop spans 20 amino acids. In DNA, the CDR3 is TGTGCCAGCAGTGAAGCATTGTACAGGGAGGCTAGCAATATCGCCTACGAGCAGTACTTC. This encodes CASSEALYREASNIAYEQYF.

The chain recombines TRBV15 with TRBJ2-7; unclear D gene. V shed 0 bases and J shed 5 bases, with 14 bases lying between them. The CDR3 loop spans 15 amino acids. Germline V gene data show CDR1 as LNHNV and CDR2 as YYDKDF (reference sequence). As DNA, the CDR3 is TGTGCCACCAGCAGAGATCACGGTTTACTCAACGAGCAGTACTTC. Its protein is CATSRDHGLLNEQYF. Variable domain in full (rest from reference TRBV15 and TRBJ2-7): DAMVIQNPRYQVTQFGKPVTLSCSQTLNHNVMYWYQQKSSQAPKLLFHYYDKDFNNEADTPDNFQSRRPNTSFCFLDIRSPGLGDTAMYLCATSRDHGLLNEQYFGPGTRLTVT.

The rearrangement joins TRBV9 to TRBJ2-7; the match to TRBD2 covers 9 bases. Per germline, CDR1 SGDLS and CDR2 YYNGEE. The CDR3 has 14 residues. V shed 3 bases and J 1 base; nucleotides not matched to a gene: 2. In DNA, the CDR3 is TGTGCCAGCAGCGAGGGACTAGCTTCCTACGAGCAGTACTTC. It translates to CASSEGLASYEQYF. The full variable domain, its missing parts supplied by reference TRBV9 and TRBJ2-7, is DSGVTQTPKHLITATGQRVTLRCSPRSGDLSVYWYQQSLDQGLQFLIQYYNGEERAKGNILERFSAQQFPDLHSELNLSSLELGDSALYFCASSEGLASYEQYFGPGTRLTVT.

The rearrangement uses TRBV7-2 and TRBJ2-7; no firm D call. This CDR3 has 15 amino acids. The germline V gene has CDR1 SGHTA and CDR2 FQGNSA. V lost 5 bases and J 1 base, leaving 15 bases between the germline ends. DNA for the CDR3: TGTGCCAGCAGCCCCACTCACATGGGGTCCTACGAGCAGTACTTC. Encoded protein: CASSPTHMGSYEQYF.

This chain uses TRBV4-2 with TRBJ2-1; TRBD2 agrees at 14 bases. With 5 bases clipped from V and 4 bases from J, the junction kept 10 bases outside the gene matches. Germline-derived CDR1 and CDR2 are LGHNA and YNFKEQ. The CDR3 is 18 residues long. As DNA, the CDR3 is TGTGCCAGCAGCTTCGGGACTAGCGGGAGTACACGGTACAATGAGCAGTTCTTC. The encoded protein is CASSFGTSGSTRYNEQFF.

The genes are TRBV5-6 and TRBJ2-2; a weak D match, TRBD2 (6 bases). This CDR3 is built from 17 residues. In germline, CDR1 is SGHDT, CDR2 YYEEEE. Trimming took 1 base from V and 0 from J, leaving 13 bases between them. The CDR3 coding sequence is TGTGCCAGCAGCTTGTCATTGGGGACTCCGAACACCGGGGAGCTGTTTTTT. Translated, it gives CASSLSLGTPNTGELFF.

The CDR3 sequence is CASSLQANTEAFF. CDR3 DNA sequence: TGTGCCAGCAGCTTACAGGCGAACACTGAAGCTTTCTTT. The J gene is TRBJ1-1, the V gene TRBV11-2; D gene ambiguous. The CDR3 length is 13 residues. Trimming stripped 2 bases from V and 1 base from J, with 5 bases between. In germline, CDR1 is SGHAT, CDR2 FQNNGV.

As DNA, the CDR3 is TGCGCCAGCAGCCAAAAAGCCGACAGCCCCTACTACGAGCAGTACTTC. Protein product: CASSQKADSPYYEQYF. This sequence joins TRBV4-1 and TRBJ2-7, with D perhaps TRBD1 (5 bases). The germline V and J ends were trimmed by 2 bases and 3 bases, with 17 bases remaining between them. Per the germline V gene, CDR1 is MGHRA and CDR2 is YSYEKL. This CDR3 has 16 residues.

This chain joins TRBV4-2 and TRBJ2-2, with D uncertain. The germline V gene has CDR1 LGHNA and CDR2 YNFKEQ. The V end lost 0 bases, the J end lost 6 bases, and 11 bases lay between the germline ends. This CDR3 has 15 amino acids. The CDR3 sequence: CASSQDVLVAGELFF. In DNA form, the CDR3 reads TGTGCCAGCAGCCAAGATGTTTTGGTGGCCGGGGAGCTGTTTTTT.

This chain connects TRBV2 to TRBJ1-3; a possible D gene is TRBD1 (6 bases). Germline CDR1 is SNHLY and CDR2 is FYNNEI. V shed 6 bases and J shed 0 bases, with 12 bases lying between them. The CDR3 length is 15 residues. Here the CDR3 reads CASSFRGPSGNTIYF. The CDR3 region has the DNA TGTGCCAGCAGCTTCAGGGGTCCCTCTGGAAACACCATATATTTT.

The genes are TRBV7-9 and TRBJ2-1; 9 bases align to TRBD1. Germline CDR1 and CDR2: SEHNR and FQNEAQ (reference sequence). There are 16 residues in the CDR3. V lost 5 bases and J lost 10; bases outside the gene matches: 15. DNA for the CDR3: TGTGCCAGCAGCACGGGCCCAGGGGACAGGGTTAGAGAGCAGTTCTTC. It yields the protein CASSTGPGDRVREQFF. The full variable domain, its missing parts supplied by reference TRBV7-9 and TRBJ2-1, is DTGVSQNPRHKITKRGQNVTFRCDPISEHNRLYWYRQTLGQGPEFLTYFQNEAQLEKSRLLSDRFSAERPKGSFSTLEIQRTEQGDSAMYLCASSTGPGDRVREQFFGPGTRLTVL.

The J gene is TRBJ1-1, the V gene TRBV19, with D unresolved. This CDR3 has 13 amino acids. With 5 bases removed from V and 6 bases from J, the gap between germline ends came to 13 bases. The germline gives CDR1 LNHDA, CDR2 SQIVND (reference sequence). CDR3: CASSELTGAEAFF. The CDR3 DNA reads TGTGCCAGTAGTGAATTGACGGGTGCTGAAGCTTTCTTT.

The chain joins TRBV7-9 to TRBJ1-2; no reliable D call. The CDR3 runs to 14 residues. The germline V gene has CDR1 SEHNR and CDR2 FQNEAQ (reference sequence). Trimming left V 3 bases short and J 0 bases short, with 8 bases between. The CDR3 DNA reads as TGTGCCAGCAGCTTTAAGGGTACTAACTATGGCTACACCTTC. Translated, it gives CASSFKGTNYGYTF.

V is TRBV7-2 and J is TRBJ2-4; no reliable D call. Trimming cost V 5 bases and J 0 bases, with 11 bases left between them. Germline-derived CDR1 and CDR2 are SGHTA and FQGNSA. The CDR3 consists of 15 residues. This chain's CDR3 is CASSEEVIAKNIQYF. CDR3 coding DNA: TGTGCCAGCAGCGAGGAAGTCATAGCCAAAAACATTCAGTACTTC.

The V and J genes are TRBV29-1 and TRBJ2-7; D perhaps matches TRBD1 (5 bases). CDR1 SQVTM and CDR2 ANQGSEA come from the germline V gene. The CDR3 has 13 amino acids. The V end was cut by 4 bases, the J end by 2 bases, with 12 bases between. The CDR3 sequence is CSVVGPPTYEQYF. The CDR3 nucleotides read TGCAGCGTTGTGGGGCCCCCAACCTACGAGCAGTACTTC.